Presented here are 24 T cell receptor beta chains from one specimen sequenced in a study of T cells after yellow fever vaccination. TCRdb fed the 5' RACE reads into MiXCR, producing one record per CDR3 protein. The sample lists 150,000 to 200,000 distinct CDR3 sequences, around 8.5% occurring once. The sequencing here drew on CD8+ T cells sorted from PBMCs, taken 45 days after the yellow fever booster vaccination. The receptor set was obtained from a man aged 18 to 30 who received the YFV17D yellow fever vaccine.

This chain uses TRBV7-9 with TRBJ1-4; D remains unclear. V was clipped by 3 bases and J by 0 bases, with 11 bases between them. The CDR3 runs 16 residues. Germline CDR1 SEHNR, CDR2 FQNEAQ (reference sequence). The CDR3 protein is CASSFSASSTNEKLFF. In DNA, the CDR3 is TGTGCCAGCAGCTTCTCTGCGTCTTCAACTAATGAAAAACTGTTTTTT.

This clonotype was counted between two and nine times. The genes are TRBV19 and TRBJ2-3; 8 nucleotides align to TRBD1. The trim removed 9 bases at V and 1 base at J, leaving 3 bases unmatched. There are 13 residues in the CDR3. Per the germline V gene, CDR1 is LNHDA and CDR2 is SQIVND (reference sequence). CDR3 sequence reads: CASAGGGTDTQYF. As DNA, the CDR3 is TGTGCCAGCGCAGGGGGCGGCACAGATACGCAGTATTTT.

This clonotype was seen only a few times. The chain couples TRBV27 to TRBJ2-7; D is unresolved. V lost 5 bases and J 3 bases, leaving 14 bases between the germline ends. The CDR3 is 14 residues long. Germline-derived CDR1 and CDR2 are MNHEY and SMNVEV (reference sequence). Here the CDR3 DNA reads TGTGCCAGCAGTCTGACTGTTCCGCACTACGAGCAGTACTTC. Its protein is CASSLTVPHYEQYF.

V usage is TRBV11-2 and J usage is TRBJ1-1; 8 bases match TRBD1. Trimming removed 1 base from V and 7 bases from J; junction bases left unmatched: 5. This CDR3 is built from 14 residues. The germline V gene has CDR1 SGHAT and CDR2 FQNNGV. CDR3 sequence reads: CASSLGTGGYEAFF. The CDR3 coding sequence is TGTGCCAGCAGCTTAGGAACAGGGGGTTATGAAGCTTTCTTT.

This clonotype appeared many times. The V gene is TRBV7-2, the J gene TRBJ2-3; D assignment may be TRBD1 or TRBD2 (5 bases each). The CDR3 extends over 14 amino acids. Deletions cut 11 bases from V and 4 bases from J, with 19 bases between. Germline loops: CDR1 SGHTA, CDR2 FQGNSA. CDR3 sequence reads: CAVARQGFADTQYF. The CDR3 coding sequence is TGTGCCGTAGCGAGGCAGGGTTTCGCAGATACGCAGTATTTT.

This clonotype was observed a few times. This chain uses TRBV6-6 with TRBJ2-7, with D hard to call. V lost 6 bases and J lost 3, with 15 bases in between. Germline loops: CDR1 MNHNY, CDR2 SVGAGI (reference sequence). The CDR3 is 14 residues long. The CDR3 loop reads CASSYRWGSYEQYF. In nucleotides, the CDR3 is TGTGCCAGCAGCTACCGCTGGGGAAGCTACGAGCAGTACTTC.

As regards this clonotype: Its ends do not fully match the called genes, so a read error is possible. This sequence joins TRBV6-6 and TRBJ1-1; D not certain. This CDR3 contains 11 residues. CDR1 is MNHNY, CDR2 SVGAGI, per germline (reference sequence). Written as DNA, the CDR3 is TGTGCCAGCAGTTACTCGATTCAGACCTGGTTT. It yields the protein CASSYSIQTWF.

This clonotype was found many times. The chain carries TRBV7-2 and TRBJ2-7; a weak D match, TRBD2 (6 bases). V lost 6 bases, J lost 3 bases, and 15 bases lay in between. There are 14 residues in the CDR3. Germline assignment: CDR1 SGHTA and CDR2 FQGNSA. The CDR3 spells CASSDPSAIYEQYF. CDR3 sequence (DNA): TGTGCCAGCAGTGACCCTAGCGCTATCTACGAGCAGTACTTC.

V usage is TRBV12-3 or TRBV12-4 and J usage is TRBJ2-3, with D unresolved. The V and J ends lost 2 bases and 2 bases respectively, with 8 bases between them. CDR3 length: 14 amino acids. The CDR3, as DNA: TGTGCCAGCAGTTTATCCCCCTTCACAGATACGCAGTATTTT. This codes for CASSLSPFTDTQYF.

This clonotype was picked up many times. The V gene is TRBV7-9, the J gene TRBJ2-1, with D uncertain. From germline, CDR1 is SEHNR and CDR2 FQNEAQ (reference sequence). CDR3 length: 12 residues. V was cut by 5 bases and J by 10 bases, with 12 bases left in between. CDR3 in DNA: TGTGCCAGCAGCGATGAGGCCCCCGAGCAGTTCTTC. Residues: CASSDEAPEQFF.

The J gene is TRBJ1-2, the V gene TRBV6-5; the D gene is possibly TRBD1 (5 bases). The CDR3 is 16 amino acids. V lost 0 bases to trimming and J lost 6 bases, with 17 bases between them. Germline CDR1 reads MNHEY; CDR2 reads SVGAGI. CDR3 residues: CASSYSIRGVTDGYTF. The CDR3 coding sequence is TGTGCCAGCAGTTACTCGATTCGGGGCGTAACGGATGGCTACACCTTC.

This clonotype was seen only a few times. The chain is built from TRBV7-9 and TRBJ1-6; D gene ambiguous. From germline, CDR1 is SEHNR and CDR2 FQNEAQ (reference sequence). CDR3 length: 16 amino acids. Deletions cut 5 bases from V and 7 bases from J, with 18 bases between. In DNA form, the CDR3 reads TGTGCCAGCAGCCTCCAGCGATCACCCGGAAATTCACCCCTCCACTTT. Its protein product is CASSLQRSPGNSPLHF.

This chain connects TRBV4-2 to TRBJ2-2; D may be TRBD2 (6 bases). Between the trimmed V and J ends, which lost 0 bases and 7 bases, there was a span of 15 bases. The CDR3 is made up of 16 amino acids. Germline lookup yields CDR1 LGHNA and CDR2 YNFKEQ. CDR3 DNA: TGTGCCAGCAGCCAAGATCGTGCCGGGGGTAGCGGGGAGCTGTTTTTT. Translating it yields CASSQDRAGGSGELFF.

This chain links TRBV4-2 with TRBJ1-5; a possible D gene is TRBD1 (5 bases). Germline CDR1 reads LGHNA; CDR2 reads YNFKEQ. The CDR3 runs 14 residues. The V gene lost 4 bases and the J gene lost 6 bases, with 13 bases spanning the gap. CDR3 DNA: TGTGCCAGCAGCCCCTCGAGGGGTACTCAGCCCCAGCATTTT. Translating gives CASSPSRGTQPQHF.

This chain links TRBV5-4 with TRBJ1-6, with 10 bases aligning to TRBD1. V lost 4 bases, J lost 7 bases, and 5 bases stayed unmatched. Germline V gene sequence: CDR1 SGHNT, CDR2 YYREEE (reference sequence). The CDR3 covers 15 residues. The CDR3 DNA reads as TGTGCCAGCAGCCGGACAGGGGGTGACAATTCACCCCTCCACTTT. Amino acid sequence: CASSRTGGDNSPLHF.

This clonotype was picked up many times. V is TRBV6-2 or TRBV6-3 and J is TRBJ2-7; D possibly corresponds to TRBD2 (6 bases). From germline, CDR1 is MNHEY and CDR2 SVGEGT. The CDR3 is made up of 14 amino acids. Trimming shortened V by 0 bases and J by 0 bases, and 6 bases separated the two germline ends. The CDR3 here is CASSYSTSSYEQYV. CDR3 nucleotide sequence: TGTGCCAGCAGTTACTCGACTAGCTCCTACGAGCAGTACGTC.

The gene calls are TRBV7-2 and TRBJ2-1; D may be TRBD1 or TRBD2 (6 bases each). V lost 3 bases, J lost 3 bases, and 12 bases lay in between. The CDR3 consists of 15 residues. Germline values: CDR1 SGHTA, CDR2 FQGNSA. The CDR3 here is CASSFTGGHYNEQFF. For the CDR3, the DNA is TGTGCCAGCAGCTTCACCGGGGGCCACTACAATGAGCAGTTCTTC.

The chain is built from TRBV2 and TRBJ2-7; 8 bases agree with TRBD1. CDR1 and CDR2 (germline): SNHLY, FYNNEI. V was clipped by 2 bases and J by 0 bases; unmatched bases: 6. CDR3 length: 16 amino acids. CDR3 loop: CASSEWYRGSSYEQYV. As DNA, the CDR3 is TGTGCCAGCAGTGAATGGTACAGGGGGAGCTCCTACGAGCAGTACGTC.

The chain uses TRBV7-9 and TRBJ1-2, with D possibly being TRBD1 (5 bases). Germline V gene sequence: CDR1 SEHNR, CDR2 FQNEAQ (reference sequence). Trimming removed 4 bases from V and 4 bases from J, with 16 bases in between. The CDR3 has 15 residues. The CDR3 region is CASSWVQTVTYGYTF. For the CDR3, the DNA is TGTGCCAGCAGCTGGGTCCAGACAGTAACCTATGGCTACACCTTC.

This clonotype was observed a handful of times. The rearrangement joins TRBV28 to TRBJ2-3, with TRBD2 matching 8 bases. The CDR3 totals 15 residues. Trimming cost V 4 bases and J 4 bases; bases outside gene matches: 7. Germline values: CDR1 MDHEN, CDR2 SYDVKM. CDR3 sequence: CASSSIGRAPDTQYF. The CDR3 DNA is TGTGCCAGCAGTTCTATCGGGAGGGCTCCAGATACGCAGTATTTT.

J is TRBJ2-1 and V is TRBV3-1; 8 bases are a match to TRBD2. The germline V gene encodes CDR1 LGHDT and CDR2 YNNKEL (reference sequence). The trim removed 0 bases at V and 5 bases at J, leaving 3 bases unmatched. CDR3 length: 15 residues. The chain's CDR3 is CASSQDRLANNEQFF. CDR3 nucleotides: TGTGCCAGCAGCCAAGATCGACTAGCGAACAATGAGCAGTTCTTC.

The V call is TRBV29-1, the J call TRBJ1-1; D uncertain. This CDR3 region has 11 residues. CDR1 SQVTM and CDR2 ANQGSEA come from the germline V gene. The V and J ends lost 1 base and 2 bases respectively, with 2 bases between them. CDR3 sequence reads: CSVEANTEAFF. The CDR3 DNA sequence: TGCAGCGTTGAAGCAAACACTGAAGCTTTCTTT.

In this sample, this clonotype turned up a few times. This chain joins TRBV6-4 and TRBJ1-5; D is unclear. The CDR3 loop spans 15 amino acids. Germline CDR1 and CDR2: MRHNA and SNTAGT. V was shortened by 1 base and J by 2 bases, with 9 bases between the two germline ends. For the CDR3, the DNA is TGTGCCAGCAGTGACTTGGTATTTTGCAATCAGCCCCAGCATTTT. It is translated as CASSDLVFCNQPQHF.

This chain connects TRBV27 to TRBJ1-2; D gene ambiguous. CDR1 is MNHEY, CDR2 SMNVEV, per germline (reference sequence). With 4 bases removed from V and 6 bases from J, the gap between germline ends came to 15 bases. The CDR3 sequence is 14 residues long. The CDR3 DNA reads as TGTGCCAGCAGTTCGTCAGGCGCCTTAGATGGCTACACCTTC. Its protein product is CASSSSGALDGYTF.